The T cell receptor beta chain under discussion was sequenced for a study of CD8 T cells in Susac syndrome. Reverse transcription of about 0.45 to 1 ug RNA was performed with random hexamers. Across 54 Vbeta and 13 Jbeta, TCR beta CDR3 was amplified with immunoSEQ multiplex PCR. TCRdb ran MiXCR on the immunoSEQ multiplex PCR reads and lists one entry per CDR3 protein. The repertoire holds 130,000 to 150,000 distinct CDR3 sequences, with 94% as singletons. Sequencing of TCR beta covered CD8+ and CD4+ T cells obtained from blood. Negative isolation yielded the CD8+ and CD4+ T cells, while FACS enriched the TEMRA cells. Germline CDR1 SQVTM, CDR2 ANQGSEA. The length of the CDR3 is 13 residues. V was pared by 6 bases and J by 3 bases, with 7 bases of the junction left unmatched.

The material sequenced was CD4+ T cells from PBMCs. The V call is TRBV29-1, the J call TRBJ2-5, with 7 bases fitting TRBD2. The source of this sequence is a human donor in good health. CDR3 DNA sequence: TGCAGCGTCTCAAGGGCGGGAGAAGAGACCCAGTACTTC. Translation: CSVSRAGEETQYF.